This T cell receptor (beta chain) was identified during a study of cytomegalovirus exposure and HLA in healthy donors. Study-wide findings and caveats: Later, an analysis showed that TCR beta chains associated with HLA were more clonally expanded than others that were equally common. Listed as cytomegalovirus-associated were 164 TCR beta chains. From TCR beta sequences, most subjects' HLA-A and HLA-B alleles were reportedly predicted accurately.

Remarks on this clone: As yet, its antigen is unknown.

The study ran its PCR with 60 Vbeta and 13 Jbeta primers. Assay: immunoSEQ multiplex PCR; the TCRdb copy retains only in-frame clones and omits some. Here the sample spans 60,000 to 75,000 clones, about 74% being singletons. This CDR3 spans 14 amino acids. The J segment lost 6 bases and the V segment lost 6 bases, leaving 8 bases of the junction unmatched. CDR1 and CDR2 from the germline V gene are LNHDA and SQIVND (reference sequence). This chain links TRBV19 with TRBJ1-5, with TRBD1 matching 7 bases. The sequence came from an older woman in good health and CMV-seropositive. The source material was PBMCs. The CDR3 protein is CASSRQGDGQPQHF. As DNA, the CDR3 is TGTGCCAGTAGCCGACAGGGAGATGGTCAGCCCCAGCATTTT.